This entry features one TCR beta chain sequence. The germline V gene has CDR1 MNHEY and CDR2 SMNVEV (reference sequence). The V end was cut by 5 bases, the J end by 6 bases, with 20 bases between. This CDR3 spans 15 amino acids. This entry comes from a study of CD8 T cells in Susac syndrome. The wider study: Among the Susac syndrome patients who underwent sequencing, about six had clinically active disease, while fewer than ten of them were in remission.

CD8+ and CD4+ blood T cells underwent TCR beta sequencing. The CD8+ and CD4+ T cells were negatively isolated, with the TEMRA cells enriched by FACS. It was with random hexamers that about 0.45 to 1 ug RNA was reverse transcribed. Coverage of TCR beta CDR3 amplification by immunoSEQ multiplex PCR extended to 54 Vbeta and 13 Jbeta. Each CDR3 protein is one row after TCRdb ran MiXCR on the immunoSEQ multiplex PCR reads. The data contain roughly 140,000 distinct CDR3 sequences, 85% to 95% of them singletons. This TCR came from a human donor with Susac syndrome. The specimen sequenced was CD4+ T cells from PBMCs. V usage is TRBV27 and J usage is TRBJ2-7, with D perhaps matching TRBD1 (6 bases). CDR3 residues: CASSQPGAIRLEQYF. The CDR3 DNA sequence: TGTGCCAGCAGTCAACCAGGGGCTATTCGTCTCGAGCAGTACTTC.